This is a list of T cell receptor beta chains from one sample in a study of T cell repertoires in cytomegalovirus infection. For these TCRs, the target antigens are not known. TCRdb reprocessed the reads with MiXCR, giving one entry per CDR3 protein. Among roughly 700,000 distinct CDR3 sequences, roughly 30% were seen once, and the ten largest hold roughly 20%. Sequencing was performed on cultured PBMCs, taken from culture after CMV antigen stimulation. The receptors originated from a human donor in good health (CMV status not recorded). Some clones in this sample may be carry-over from other donors' samples. CDR3s include the opening cysteine and the closing phenylalanine or tryptophan. D genes are given only for firm matches. Size is stated for part of the rows, as once, few or many counts, or as a class when the clone is expanded.

abundance,v_gene,j_gene,d_gene,CDR3aa,CDR3nt
few,TRBV7-6,TRBJ2-7,TRBD2,CASSPSGGQREQYF,TGTGCCAGCAGCCCGAGCGGGGGCCAGAGAGAGCAGTACTTC
few,TRBV7-2,TRBJ2-1,.,CASSLNTGGFNEQFF,TGTGCCAGCAGCTTAAATACTGGGGGTTTCAATGAGCAGTTCTTC
.,TRBV2,TRBJ1-6,.,CASMGGSYNSPLHF,TGTGCCAGCATGGGGGGCTCCTATAATTCACCCCTCCACTTT
.,TRBV12-3/TRBV12-4,TRBJ2-3,.,CASSLGAPSADTQYF,TGTGCCAGCAGTCTAGGGGCCCCCTCAGCAGATACGCAGTATTTT
.,TRBV7-9,TRBJ1-3,.,CASSVVGNTIYF,TGTGCCAGCAGTGTCGTTGGAAACACCATATATTTT
once,TRBV20-1,TRBJ1-6,.,CSARFVGTQVPLHF,TGCAGTGCTAGGTTCGTTGGGACGCAAGTACCCCTCCACTTT
few,TRBV5-1,TRBJ1-1,.,CASSTRTVNTEAFF,TGCGCCAGCAGCACTCGGACAGTGAACACTGAAGCTTTCTTT
.,TRBV7-2,TRBJ1-2,TRBD1,CASSLRQGAPYGYTF,TGTGCCAGCAGCTTGAGGCAGGGGGCGCCCTATGGCTACACCTTC
.,TRBV20-1,TRBJ1-1,TRBD1,CSARQGSSEAFF,TGCAGTGCCAGACAGGGTTCATCTGAAGCTTTCTTT
.,TRBV2,TRBJ2-3,.,CASSEYMRGTDTQYF,TGTGCCAGCAGTGAATATATGAGGGGCACAGATACGCAGTATTTT
.,TRBV4-1,TRBJ2-1,.,CASSLGPGARAVNNEQFF,TGCGCCAGCAGCCTCGGACCGGGGGCGAGAGCAGTCAACAATGAGCAGTTCTTC
few,TRBV7-8,TRBJ1-6,.,CASSLIRNSPLHF,TGTGCCAGCAGCTTAATCAGGAATTCACCCCTCCACTTT
.,TRBV29-1,TRBJ2-3,TRBD2,CSVAGTSGFEDTQYF,TGCAGCGTGGCTGGCACTAGCGGGTTCGAAGATACGCAGTATTTT
few,TRBV12-3/TRBV12-4,TRBJ2-2,.,CASTDWDTRYTGELFF,TGTGCCAGCACCGACTGGGACACGAGGTACACCGGGGAGCTGTTTTTT
.,TRBV11-2,TRBJ2-1,.,CASSLVGGLLGNEQFF,TGTGCCAGCAGCTTAGTCGGGGGACTCCTAGGGAATGAGCAGTTCTTC